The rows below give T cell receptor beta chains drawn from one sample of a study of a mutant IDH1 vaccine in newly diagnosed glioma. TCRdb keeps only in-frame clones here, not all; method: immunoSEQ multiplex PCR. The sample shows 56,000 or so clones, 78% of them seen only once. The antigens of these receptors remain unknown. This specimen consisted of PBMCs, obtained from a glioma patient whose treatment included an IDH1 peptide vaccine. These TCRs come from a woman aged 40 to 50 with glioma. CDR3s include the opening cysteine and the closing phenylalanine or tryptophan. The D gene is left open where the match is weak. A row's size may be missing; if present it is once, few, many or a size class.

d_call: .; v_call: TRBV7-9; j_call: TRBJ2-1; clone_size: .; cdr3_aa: CASSLASHNEQFF; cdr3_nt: TGTGCCAGCAGCTTAGCTTCTCACAATGAGCAGTTCTTC
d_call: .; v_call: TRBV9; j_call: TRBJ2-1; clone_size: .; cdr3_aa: CASSTFDNEQFF; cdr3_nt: TGTGCCAGCAGCACATTCGACAATGAGCAGTTCTTC
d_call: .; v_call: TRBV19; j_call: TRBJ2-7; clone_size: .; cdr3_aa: CASSSPPGTYEQYF; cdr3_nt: TGTGCCAGTAGTTCACCCCCCGGGACTTACGAGCAGTACTTC
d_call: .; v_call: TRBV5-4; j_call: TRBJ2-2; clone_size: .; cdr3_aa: CASSLGQAGNTGELFF; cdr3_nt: TGTGCCAGCAGCTTGGGGCAGGCGGGCAACACCGGGGAGCTGTTTTTT
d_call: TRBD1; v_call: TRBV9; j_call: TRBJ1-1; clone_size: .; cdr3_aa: CASSPTRGVTEAFF; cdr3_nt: TGTGCCAGCAGCCCCACCAGGGGGGTCACTGAAGCTTTCTTT
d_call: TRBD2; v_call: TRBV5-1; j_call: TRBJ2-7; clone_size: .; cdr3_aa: CASSPALRTRPAEQYF; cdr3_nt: TGCGCCAGCAGCCCAGCTTTGAGGACTAGACCGGCCGAGCAGTACTTC
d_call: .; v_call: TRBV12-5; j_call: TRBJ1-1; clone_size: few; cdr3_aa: CASGLEGMNTEAFF; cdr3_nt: TGTGCTAGTGGTTTGGAGGGGATGAACACTGAAGCTTTCTTT
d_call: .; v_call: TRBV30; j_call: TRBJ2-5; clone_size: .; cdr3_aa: CAWSSGTVPETQYF; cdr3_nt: TGTGCCTGGAGTTCCGGGACTGTGCCAGAGACCCAGTACTTC
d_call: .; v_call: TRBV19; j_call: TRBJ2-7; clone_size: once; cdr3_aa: CASSIGYEQYF; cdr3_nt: TGTGCCAGTAGTATCGGGTACGAGCAGTACTTC
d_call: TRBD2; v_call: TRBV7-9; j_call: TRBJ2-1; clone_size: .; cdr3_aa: CAIQGGGGNNEQFF; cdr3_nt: TGTGCCATCCAAGGAGGCGGGGGGAACAATGAGCAGTTCTTC
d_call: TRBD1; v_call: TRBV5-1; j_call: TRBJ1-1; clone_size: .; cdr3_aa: CASSSPTGGPTEAFF; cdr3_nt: TGCGCCAGCAGCTCTCCGACAGGGGGCCCCACTGAAGCTTTCTTT
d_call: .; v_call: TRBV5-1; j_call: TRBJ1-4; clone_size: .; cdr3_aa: CASSLGRTVGEKLFF; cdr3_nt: TGCGCCAGCAGCTTGGGACGGACAGTAGGTGAAAAACTGTTTTTT
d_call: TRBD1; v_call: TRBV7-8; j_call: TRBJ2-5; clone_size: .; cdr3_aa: CASSPQGARETQYF; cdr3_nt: TGTGCCAGCAGCCCACAGGGGGCGAGGGAGACCCAGTACTTC
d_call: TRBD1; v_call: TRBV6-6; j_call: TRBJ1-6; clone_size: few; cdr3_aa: CASSRDSYNSPLHF; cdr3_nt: TGTGCCAGCAGTAGGGACAGCTATAATTCACCCCTCCACTTT
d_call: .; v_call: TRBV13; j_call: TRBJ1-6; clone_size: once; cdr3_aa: CASSPGRSETLHF; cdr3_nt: TGTGCCAGCAGCCCGGGACGGAGTGAGACCCTCCACTTT
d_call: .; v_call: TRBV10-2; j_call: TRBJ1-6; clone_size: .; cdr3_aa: CASSEFYNSPLHF; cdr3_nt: TGCGCCAGCAGTGAGTTCTATAATTCACCCCTCCACTTT
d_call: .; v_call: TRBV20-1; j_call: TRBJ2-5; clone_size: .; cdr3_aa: CSLRSGETQYF; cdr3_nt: TGCAGTCTCAGAAGCGGGGAGACCCAGTACTTC
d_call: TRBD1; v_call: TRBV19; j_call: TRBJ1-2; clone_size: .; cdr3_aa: CASSIGQGTGYGYTF; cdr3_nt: TGTGCCAGTAGTATAGGACAGGGGACGGGCTATGGCTACACCTTC